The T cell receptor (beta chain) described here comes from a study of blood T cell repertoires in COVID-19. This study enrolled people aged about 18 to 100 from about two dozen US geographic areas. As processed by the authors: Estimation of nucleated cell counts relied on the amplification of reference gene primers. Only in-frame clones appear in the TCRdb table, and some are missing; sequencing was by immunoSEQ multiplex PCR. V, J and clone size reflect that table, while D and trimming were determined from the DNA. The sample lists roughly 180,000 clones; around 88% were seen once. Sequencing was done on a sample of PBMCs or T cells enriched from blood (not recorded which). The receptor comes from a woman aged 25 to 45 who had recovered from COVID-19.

DNA for the CDR3: TGTGCCAGCAGCCAGGCAGGGTATGGCTACACCTTC. Its translation: CASSQAGYGYTF. This chain connects TRBV28 to TRBJ1-2, with D possibly TRBD1 on 5 matching bases. CDR3 length equals 12 residues. Germline V lookup: CDR1 MDHEN, CDR2 SYDVKM. Trimming removed 6 bases at V and 5 bases at J, with 10 bases between.